The rows below give T cell receptor beta chains drawn from one sample of a study of control samples from healthy donors and cancer patients. Clones were read by immunoSEQ multiplex PCR, and TCRdb kept only the in-frame ones, dropping some. Found here are almost 90,000 clones, more than 75% of them singletons; the top ten hold roughly 2%. The sequenced sample consisted of blood. The source is a woman aged 40 to 50 in good health. CDR3s include the opening cysteine and the closing phenylalanine or tryptophan. A D gene is named only where the DNA matches it firmly. The size entry is marked missing in some rows and otherwise reads once, few, many or a size class.

j_gene: TRBJ2-7
d_gene: -
len: 14
abundance: once
v_gene: TRBV7-2
CDR3nt: TGTGCCAGCAGCTTATCCGGGTGGACCTACGAGCAGTACTTC
CDR3aa: CASSLSGWTYEQYF

j_gene: TRBJ1-5
d_gene: -
len: 16
abundance: -
v_gene: TRBV30
CDR3nt: TGTGCCTGGAGTGTACCTCTTCGCAGGAACAATCAGCCCCAGCATTTT
CDR3aa: CAWSVPLRRNNQPQHF

j_gene: TRBJ1-4
d_gene: -
len: 16
abundance: -
v_gene: TRBV7-2
CDR3nt: TGTGCCAGCAGCTTACCGGGGTCCGCAACTAATGAAAAACTGTTTTTT
CDR3aa: CASSLPGSATNEKLFF

j_gene: TRBJ2-4
d_gene: -
len: 18
abundance: -
v_gene: TRBV4-3
CDR3nt: TGCGCCAGCAGCCAAGAGGGGCCGGGGTTCGTTGCCAAAAACATTCAGTACTTC
CDR3aa: CASSQEGPGFVAKNIQYF

j_gene: TRBJ2-1
d_gene: -
len: 13
abundance: few
v_gene: TRBV6-1
CDR3nt: TGTGCCAGCAGTGAACACAGTGACAATGAGCAGTTCTTC
CDR3aa: CASSEHSDNEQFF

j_gene: TRBJ1-6
d_gene: -
len: 15
abundance: -
v_gene: TRBV6-5
CDR3nt: TGTGCCAGCAGTTCTGGTGGTTATTTCAATTCACCCCTCCACTTT
CDR3aa: CASSSGGYFNSPLHF

j_gene: TRBJ1-2
d_gene: -
len: 14
abundance: -
v_gene: TRBV27
CDR3nt: TGTGCCAGCAGTGTGGCCGGGACCCTCCCCGGCTACACCTTC
CDR3aa: CASSVAGTLPGYTF

j_gene: TRBJ1-1
d_gene: -
len: 12
abundance: -
v_gene: TRBV24-1
CDR3nt: TGTGCCACCAGTGATTCAAACTGGAAAGCTTTCTTT
CDR3aa: CATSDSNWKAFF

j_gene: TRBJ2-5
d_gene: -
len: 12
abundance: -
v_gene: TRBV7-9
CDR3nt: TGTGCCAGCAGCTCTTGGGAGGAGACCCAGTACTTC
CDR3aa: CASSSWEETQYF

j_gene: TRBJ2-3
d_gene: TRBD2
len: 15
abundance: -
v_gene: TRBV5-8
CDR3nt: TGTGCCAGCAGCTTGTCGCCGGGACTAGGAGATACGCAGTATTTT
CDR3aa: CASSLSPGLGDTQYF

j_gene: TRBJ2-2
d_gene: TRBD2
len: 14
abundance: -
v_gene: TRBV30
CDR3nt: TGTGCCTGGAGCGGGGGGGCAGGCACCGGGGAGCTGTTTTTT
CDR3aa: CAWSGGAGTGELFF

j_gene: TRBJ1-3
d_gene: -
len: 16
abundance: -
v_gene: TRBV7-2
CDR3nt: TGTGCCAGCAGCATAGGTCCGGCAAACTCTGGAAACACCATATATTTT
CDR3aa: CASSIGPANSGNTIYF

j_gene: TRBJ1-6
d_gene: -
len: 15
abundance: -
v_gene: TRBV10-3
CDR3nt: TGTGCCACCCTCGGGACCACGCTCTACAATTCACCCCTCCACTTT
CDR3aa: CATLGTTLYNSPLHF

j_gene: TRBJ1-2
d_gene: TRBD1
len: 14
abundance: -
v_gene: TRBV10-3
CDR3nt: TGTGCCATCAGTGAACCAGGGGGCGTGGATGGCTACACCTTC
CDR3aa: CAISEPGGVDGYTF

j_gene: TRBJ2-2
d_gene: -
len: 13
abundance: few
v_gene: TRBV4-1
CDR3nt: TGCGCCAGCAGCCAAGAATTCCAGGGGGAGCTGTTTTTT
CDR3aa: CASSQEFQGELFF

j_gene: TRBJ1-5
d_gene: -
len: 14
abundance: -
v_gene: TRBV19
CDR3nt: TGTGCCAGTAGTATCCGGGACACCAATCAGCCCCAGCATTTT
CDR3aa: CASSIRDTNQPQHF

j_gene: TRBJ2-6
d_gene: -
len: 15
abundance: once
v_gene: TRBV9
CDR3nt: TGTGCCAGCAGCGTAGGTTCATCTGGGGCCAACGTCCTGACTTTC
CDR3aa: CASSVGSSGANVLTF

j_gene: TRBJ2-7
d_gene: TRBD1
len: 17
abundance: -
v_gene: TRBV4-1
CDR3nt: TGCGCCAGCAGCCGAGACTACCGGGACAGAGACCCCTACGAGCAGTACTTC
CDR3aa: CASSRDYRDRDPYEQYF

j_gene: TRBJ1-5
d_gene: -
len: 16
abundance: -
v_gene: TRBV4-1
CDR3nt: TGCGCCAGCAGCCAAGTTCAGGATTCTAGCAATCAGCCCCAGCATTTT
CDR3aa: CASSQVQDSSNQPQHF

j_gene: TRBJ2-7
d_gene: -
len: 13
abundance: -
v_gene: TRBV7-2
CDR3nt: TGTGCCAGCAGCTTCTCTAGACAGTTCGAGCAGTACTTC
CDR3aa: CASSFSRQFEQYF

j_gene: TRBJ2-2
d_gene: -
len: 17
abundance: -
v_gene: TRBV4-1
CDR3nt: TGCGCCAGCAGCCAAAATGAGGGGGGGCTTAACACCGGGGAGCTGTTTTTT
CDR3aa: CASSQNEGGLNTGELFF

j_gene: TRBJ1-2
d_gene: -
len: 13
abundance: -
v_gene: TRBV21-1
CDR3nt: TGTGCCAGCAGCAAAGGCGGGCCAGCTGGCTACACCTTC
CDR3aa: CASSKGGPAGYTF

j_gene: TRBJ2-3
d_gene: -
len: 13
abundance: once
v_gene: TRBV14
CDR3nt: TGTGCCAGCAGCCAAGCTCAACACCCGCCGCAGTATTTT
CDR3aa: CASSQAQHPPQYF